This entry lists 20 T cell receptor beta chains sequenced from one sample in a study of blood T cell repertoires in COVID-19. TCRdb's copy holds only in-frame clones and misses some; the assay was immunoSEQ multiplex PCR. The top ten clones hold roughly 1.5% of a sample with approximately 280,000 clones, around 85% of them seen once. The sequenced sample consisted of peripheral blood. Receptor source: a human donor with COVID-19, enrolled during active disease. The donor label of this sample is uncertain.

V is TRBV6-5 and J is TRBJ2-5; 7 nucleotides match TRBD1. V was pared by 9 bases and J by 4 bases, with 8 bases of the junction left unmatched. The CDR3 has 13 residues. CDR1 MNHEY and CDR2 SVGAGI come from the germline V gene. The CDR3 sequence: CASADRVRETQYF. In DNA, the CDR3 is TGTGCCAGTGCCGACAGGGTGAGAGAGACCCAGTACTTC.

The chain couples TRBV27 to TRBJ2-1; 13 nucleotides match TRBD2. The CDR3 length is 16 residues. CDR1 is MNHEY and CDR2 is SMNVEV in the germline V gene (reference sequence). With 5 bases clipped from V and 6 bases from J, the junction kept 7 bases outside the gene matches. CDR3 sequence: CASSGLLAGGTNEQFF. The CDR3 coding sequence is TGTGCCAGCAGTGGACTACTAGCGGGAGGGACCAATGAGCAGTTCTTC.

The chain is built from TRBV28 and TRBJ1-6, with 9 bases identical to TRBD1. Trimming cost V 6 bases and J 8 bases; bases outside gene matches: 8. Per the germline V gene, CDR1 is MDHEN and CDR2 is SYDVKM. CDR3 length: 15 amino acids. CDR3 nucleotides: TGTGCCAGCAGGGAAACCGGGACAGGGTATTCACCCCTCCACTTT. It yields the protein CASRETGTGYSPLHF. Complete variable domain (other parts from reference TRBV28 and TRBJ1-6): DVKVTQSSRYLVKRTGEKVFLECVQDMDHENMFWYRQDPGLGLRLIYFSYDVKMKEKGDIPEGYSVSREKKERFSLILESASTNQTSMYLCASRETGTGYSPLHFGNGTRLTVT.

The chain combines TRBV9 with TRBJ2-7; TRBD1 aligns across 9 bases. This CDR3 spans 16 amino acids. The germline gives CDR1 SGDLS, CDR2 YYNGEE. After removal of 0 bases from V and 1 base from J, the junction contained 5 bases not matched to a gene. CDR3 amino acids: CASSVGTGVGSYEQYF. The CDR3 region has the DNA TGTGCCAGCAGCGTAGGGACAGGGGTGGGGTCCTACGAGCAGTACTTC.

A few counts support this clone. One end of the junction does not line up with germline, which may come from a read error. The chain recombines TRBV7-7 with TRBJ2-7, with TRBD1 as a possible D gene (6 bases). The CDR3 has 14 residues. The germline V gene encodes CDR1 SSHAT and CDR2 FNYEAQ (reference sequence). The DNA for the CDR3 is TGTGCTAGCAGCCCGGACAGACATTCCTACGAGCAGTACTTC. It translates to CASSPDRHSYEQYF.

This clone was detected only a few times. The J gene is TRBJ1-1, the V gene TRBV5-6, with D unclear. Germline V CDR1 and CDR2: SGHDT, YYEEEE. CDR3 length equals 13 residues. Trimming removed 4 bases at V and 0 bases at J, with 7 bases between. The CDR3 nucleotides read TGTGCCAGCAGCCCAGGTCTGAACACTGAAGCTTTCTTT. Protein sequence: CASSPGLNTEAFF.

This chain links TRBV11-1 with TRBJ2-1; D call uncertain. Germline assignment: CDR1 SGHAT and CDR2 FQDESV (reference sequence). This CDR3 region has 12 residues. Trimming stripped 7 bases from V and 7 bases from J, with 11 bases between. CDR3 nucleotide sequence: TGTGCCAGCACCCGTAACGGGAATGAGCAGTTCTTC. It encodes CASTRNGNEQFF.

J is TRBJ1-2 and V is TRBV28; TRBD1 aligns across 8 bases. The CDR3 runs to 15 residues. The ends lost 6 bases at V and 1 base at J; junction bases unmatched: 7. Per germline, CDR1 MDHEN and CDR2 SYDVKM. The CDR3, as DNA: TGTGCCAGCAGCCTGGGGACAGGCCTTAACTATGGCTACACCTTC. This encodes CASSLGTGLNYGYTF.

This clone was counted once. The rearrangement uses TRBV30 and TRBJ2-5; D perhaps matches TRBD2 (5 bases). The CDR3 sequence is 17 residues long. Trimming cost V 2 bases and J 2 bases, with 21 bases left between them. The germline V gene has CDR1 GTSNPN and CDR2 SVGIG (reference sequence). The CDR3 DNA follows: TGTGCCTGGAGTAGAGGGATGGGGAACAAGATACAAGAGACCCAGTACTTC. It encodes CAWSRGMGNKIQETQYF.

This rearrangement joins TRBV6-5 to TRBJ2-7; TRBD2 matches 9 bases. This CDR3 contains 15 residues. Per germline, CDR1 MNHEY and CDR2 SVGAGI. J gave up 2 bases and V 6 bases, and 8 bases lay outside the gene matches. CDR3 DNA: TGTGCCAGCAGCTTCGCTAGCGGGGCTACCTACGAGCAGTACTTC. Protein sequence: CASSFASGATYEQYF.

The chain joins TRBV7-8 to TRBJ2-7, with a possible D match to TRBD1 (7 bases). Germline-derived CDR1 and CDR2 are SGHVS and FQNEAQ. This CDR3 spans 16 amino acids. V lost 8 bases and J 7 bases, leaving 27 bases between the germline ends. The CDR3 loop is CASLEIRQGGFGEQYF. The DNA of the CDR3 is TGTGCCAGCTTAGAAATCAGGCAGGGGGGTTTTGGGGAGCAGTACTTC.

The chain links TRBV15 to TRBJ1-1; D perhaps matches TRBD1 (6 bases). V shed 2 bases and J shed 3 bases, with 10 bases lying between them. This CDR3 is built from 14 residues. The germline V gene has CDR1 LNHNV and CDR2 YYDKDF (reference sequence). CDR3 DNA sequence: TGTGCCACCAGCAGACCGAACAGGGACACTGAAGCTTTCTTT. Its protein is CATSRPNRDTEAFF.

The gene calls are TRBV10-3 and TRBJ1-1; 11 bases are shared with TRBD1. The CDR3 sequence is 14 residues long. V lost 7 bases to trimming and J lost 5 bases; unmatched junction nucleotides: 6. Germline V gene sequence: CDR1 ENHRY, CDR2 SYGVKD. The CDR3 reads CAIKGQGALTEAFF. DNA of the CDR3: TGTGCCATCAAAGGACAGGGGGCGCTTACTGAAGCTTTCTTT.

The V gene is TRBV18, the J gene TRBJ1-1; D unresolved. This CDR3 spans 13 amino acids. Germline V CDR1 and CDR2: KGHSH, LQKENI. Trimming cost V 5 bases and J 8 bases, with 15 bases left between them. The CDR3 nucleotides are TGTGCCAGCTCAGAGGGCCCCGTGAGGGAAGCTTTCTTT. Translation gives CASSEGPVREAFF.

The chain couples TRBV3-1 (or the pseudogene TRBV3-2) to TRBJ1-1; TRBD1 might be the D (6 bases). V dropped 3 bases and J dropped 9 bases, with 17 bases sitting between them. This CDR3 has 14 amino acids. The germline V gene encodes CDR1 LGHDT and CDR2 YNNKEL (reference sequence). In DNA form, the CDR3 reads TGTGCCAGCAGCCACCTTCGGACAGATCGAAAAGCTTTCTTT. Residues: CASSHLRTDRKAFF.

Of note for this clone: The junction differs from germline at one of its ends, possibly a read error. J is TRBJ2-7 and V is TRBV7-9; maybe TRBD1 (6 bases). The CDR3 is made up of 14 amino acids. CDR1 is SEHNR, CDR2 FQNEAQ, per germline (reference sequence). The CDR3 reads CASSFLGQSSEQYF. CDR3 coding DNA: TGTGCCAGCAGCTTCTTGGGACAATCCTCCGAGCAGTACTTC.

This sequence joins TRBV5-5 and TRBJ2-5; tentative D call: TRBD2 (5 bases). The CDR3 sequence is 13 residues long. Germline V gene data show CDR1 as SGHKS and CDR2 as YYEKEE (reference sequence). The V gene lost 2 bases and the J gene lost 2 bases, with 7 bases spanning the gap. CDR3: CASSLWRQETQYF. The CDR3 bases are TGTGCCAGCAGCTTATGGAGGCAAGAGACCCAGTACTTC.

This clone was observed a single time. V and J are TRBV6-5 and TRBJ2-7; no clear D. Germline loops: CDR1 MNHEY, CDR2 SVGAGI. Between the trimmed V and J ends, which lost 4 bases and 2 bases, there was a span of 9 bases. The CDR3 is 13 amino acids. CDR3 DNA: TGTGCCAGCAGTTCCACGGTAACCTACGAGCAGTACTTC. It yields the protein CASSSTVTYEQYF.

This rearrangement joins TRBV19 to TRBJ2-7; possibly TRBD2 for D (5 bases). V was pared by 3 bases and J by 0 bases, with 18 bases between. Germline values: CDR1 LNHDA, CDR2 SQIVND (reference sequence). The CDR3 spans 17 residues. The CDR3 nucleotides are TGTGCCAGTAGTATTACGCCGACGGGGAGCCACTCCTACGAGCAGTACTTC. It encodes CASSITPTGSHSYEQYF.

The chain has TRBV7-9 and TRBJ2-3; 11 nucleotides align to TRBD2. The germline CDR1 and CDR2 sequences are SEHNR and FQNEAQ (reference sequence). CDR3 length: 18 amino acids. The trim removed 2 bases at V and 2 bases at J, leaving 9 bases unmatched. CDR3 sequence: CASSLNWGSGRDTDTQYF. The CDR3 nucleotides read TGTGCCAGCAGCTTAAACTGGGGTAGCGGGAGGGACACAGATACGCAGTATTTT.